This TCR beta chain is from a study of T cell responses to AZD1222 COVID-19 vaccine. TCRdb's copy holds only in-frame clones and misses some; the assay was immunoSEQ multiplex PCR. Here the sample spans under 150,000 clones, approximately 92% being singletons. The study, taken as a whole, reports: With dominance at 160-218 and 743-854, vaccine-associated CD4 TCRs spanned spike. Donors were mostly white British, more females; clonal diversity possibly underestimated. Reportedly, nearly half the spike-specific TCRs target unmutated variant regions. Only after the peak T cell response were repertoires sampled.

After removal of 3 bases from V and 5 bases from J, the junction contained 8 bases not matched to a gene. CDR1 and CDR2 from the germline V gene are SGDLS and YYNGEE. The CDR3 is 14 residues long. With regard to this clone: Antigen unknown.

The chain carries TRBV9 and TRBJ2-7; TRBD1 matches at 7 bases. The receptor's source is an adult in good health. Sequencing was performed on peripheral blood, taken on day 0 of AZD1222 vaccination. The CDR3 reads CASSGQGTWDEQYF. The CDR3 DNA reads TGTGCCAGCAGCGGACAGGGTACGTGGGACGAGCAGTACTTC.